A single sample gave rise to the 22 T cell receptor beta chains below, sequenced in a study of long-term antiretroviral therapy in people with HIV. Assay version v3.0 of immunoSEQ was used, and it was run at survey level. Using immunoSEQ multiplex PCR, the repertoire was profiled, and TCRdb retains in-frame clones only, with some absent. Altogether more than 35,000 clones are present, nearly 95% being singletons, with the ten largest covering roughly 2.5%. The sequencing here drew on unsorted PBMCs, taken 3.7 years after starting antiretroviral therapy. The receptors stem from a woman aged 50 to 60 with HIV.

This chain connects TRBV28 to TRBJ2-6, with 7 bases lining up with TRBD1. V shed 5 bases, J shed 0 bases, and the junction held 10 bases outside the gene matches. CDR3 size: 18 residues. The germline V gene encodes CDR1 MDHEN and CDR2 SYDVKM. CDR3 amino acids: CASSIDRASGSGANVLTF. As DNA, the CDR3 is TGTGCCAGCAGTATAGACAGGGCCTCGGGCTCTGGGGCCAACGTCCTGACTTTC.

The J gene is TRBJ1-5, the V gene TRBV11-3; maybe TRBD1 (6 bases). Germline V CDR1 and CDR2: SGHNT, YENEEA. The germline V and J ends were trimmed by 5 bases and 6 bases, with 17 bases remaining between them. There are 15 residues in the CDR3. CDR3 nucleotides: TGTGCCAGCAGCCTGACCTTTTCAGGGGCTCAGCCCCAGCATTTT. The encoded protein is CASSLTFSGAQPQHF.

V usage is TRBV5-1 and J usage is TRBJ2-3; D is possibly TRBD2 (5 bases). There are 13 residues in the CDR3. CDR1 is SGHRS and CDR2 is YFSETQ in the germline V gene. V was cut by 4 bases and J by 4 bases, with 10 bases left in between. CDR3 in amino acids: CASSRELSDTQYF. The CDR3 region has the DNA TGCGCCAGCAGCCGGGAACTCTCAGATACGCAGTATTTT. Using reference TRBV5-1 and TRBJ2-3 for the parts outside the CDR3, the full variable domain is KAGVTQTPRYLIKTRGQQVTLSCSPISGHRSVSWYQQTPGQGLQFLFEYFSETQRNKGNFPGRFSGRQFSNSRSEMNVSTLELGDSALYLCASSRELSDTQYFGPGTRLTVL.

The chain links TRBV4-1 to TRBJ1-3; 7 bases agree with TRBD1. With V trimmed by 0 bases and J by 0 bases, 5 bases remained unmatched. CDR3 size: 17 residues. Germline V gene sequence: CDR1 MGHRA, CDR2 YSYEKL. Here the CDR3 DNA reads TGCGCCAGCAGCCAAGATTGGGGACAGCTCTCTGGAAACACCATATATTTT. It yields the protein CASSQDWGQLSGNTIYF.

J is TRBJ2-2 and V is TRBV18, with D possibly being TRBD2 (6 bases). The germline V and J ends were trimmed by 5 bases and 4 bases, with 8 bases remaining between them. This CDR3 contains 13 residues. In germline, CDR1 is KGHSH, CDR2 LQKENI. The CDR3 bases are TGTGCCAGCTCAAGGGACTCCACCGGGGAGCTGTTTTTT. This gives the protein CASSRDSTGELFF. The whole variable domain, filled in from reference TRBV18 and TRBJ2-2, reads NAGVMQNPRHLVRRRGQEARLRCSPMKGHSHVYWYRQLPEEGLKFMVYLQKENIIDESGMPKERFSAEFPKEGPSILRIQQVVRGDSAAYFCASSRDSTGELFFGEGSRLTVL.

This chain uses TRBV6-6 with TRBJ2-1; 7 bases match TRBD2. Germline CDR1 reads MNHNY; CDR2 reads SVGAGI (reference sequence). Germline trimming cut 9 bases from V and 4 bases from J; bases unmatched to any gene: 12. The CDR3 covers 15 residues. The chain's CDR3 is CASTEGRERYNEQFF. The CDR3 DNA reads TGTGCCAGTACAGAGGGGAGGGAGCGATACAATGAGCAGTTCTTC.

This chain links TRBV29-1 with TRBJ2-7, with 7 nucleotides matching TRBD2. Germline V lookup: CDR1 SQVTM, CDR2 ANQGSEA. J lost 7 bases, V lost 4 bases, and 4 bases had no gene match. This CDR3 has 11 residues. The CDR3 DNA sequence: TGCAGCGTTGCCGGGGGAGGGGAGCAGTACTTC. It yields the protein CSVAGGGEQYF.

The chain couples TRBV28 to TRBJ1-1; TRBD1 matches at 8 bases. With 5 bases clipped from V and 2 bases from J, the junction kept 10 bases outside the gene matches. From germline, CDR1 is MDHEN and CDR2 SYDVKM. The CDR3 consists of 16 residues. The chain's CDR3 is CASSRQAAGGNTEAFF. The CDR3 DNA reads TGTGCCAGCAGTCGCCAAGCGGCAGGGGGCAACACTGAAGCTTTCTTT.

The V and J genes are TRBV29-1 and TRBJ2-7; D unresolved. The germline V gene encodes CDR1 SQVTM and CDR2 ANQGSEA. This CDR3 has 13 amino acids. Trimming removed 3 bases from V and 2 bases from J, with 11 bases in between. The CDR3 sequence is CSVETETPYEQYF. The CDR3 DNA is TGCAGCGTTGAGACGGAAACCCCCTACGAGCAGTACTTC.

This chain connects TRBV7-2 to TRBJ2-5, with 8 bases lining up with TRBD2. CDR3 length equals 16 residues. V dropped 3 bases and J dropped 1; count of bases not matched to a gene: 7. CDR1 and CDR2 (germline): SGHTA, FQGNSA. The CDR3 DNA reads TGTGCCAGCAGCTTGGTGGGCGGGGGGCCCCAAGAGACCCAGTACTTC. This translates into CASSLVGGGPQETQYF.

This chain joins TRBV4-3 and TRBJ1-2; no firm D call. The CDR3 totals 15 residues. V was shortened by 0 bases and J by 1 base, with 9 bases between the two germline ends. Looked up from germline, CDR1 is LGHNA and CDR2 is YSLEER. The CDR3 reads CASSQDRTVNYGYTF. The CDR3 region has the DNA TGCGCCAGCAGCCAAGACCGGACGGTTAACTATGGCTACACCTTC.

The chain is built from TRBV5-1 and TRBJ2-7; D is possibly TRBD1 (6 bases). This CDR3 is 14 amino acids long. V was shortened by 4 bases and J by 6 bases, with 17 bases between the two germline ends. CDR1 and CDR2 (germline): SGHRS, YFSETQ. The CDR3 sequence: CASSPTAPQGEQYF. CDR3 in DNA: TGCGCCAGCAGCCCGACTGCGCCACAGGGCGAGCAGTACTTC. Variable domain in full (rest from reference TRBV5-1 and TRBJ2-7): KAGVTQTPRYLIKTRGQQVTLSCSPISGHRSVSWYQQTPGQGLQFLFEYFSETQRNKGNFPGRFSGRQFSNSRSEMNVSTLELGDSALYLCASSPTAPQGEQYFGPGTRLTVT.

The table lists this clone with a few counts. The V gene is TRBV29-1, the J gene TRBJ1-1; no firm D call. The germline CDR1 and CDR2 sequences are SQVTM and ANQGSEA. Trimming stripped 5 bases from V and 11 bases from J, with 21 bases between. The CDR3 runs to 13 residues. CDR3 nucleotides: TGCAGCGTTCCCAAACTGGACGGGCTTAAGGCTTTCTTT. Encoded protein: CSVPKLDGLKAFF.

This chain connects TRBV7-8 to TRBJ1-6; no reliable D call. Germline CDR1 and CDR2: SGHVS and FQNEAQ. The CDR3 sequence is 13 residues long. V lost 5 bases and J lost 9, with 11 bases in between. The DNA for the CDR3 is TGTGCCAGCAGCCTGGACCCTGTTTCACCCCTCCACTTT. Amino acids: CASSLDPVSPLHF.

The V gene is TRBV7-2, the J gene TRBJ2-1; D unclear. With 2 bases removed from V and 4 bases from J, the gap between germline ends came to 9 bases. Per germline, CDR1 SGHTA and CDR2 FQGNSA. The CDR3 totals 14 residues. The CDR3: CASSLKGTYNEQFF. The DNA of the CDR3 is TGTGCCAGCAGCTTAAAAGGAACATACAATGAGCAGTTCTTC.

The chain is built from TRBV21-1 and TRBJ2-7; the D segment call TRBD1 is taken from the table without a DNA check. TRBV21-1 has pseudogene status. The CDR3 extends over 21 amino acids. The CDR3, as DNA: TGTGCCAGCAGCCTTCACGATTGCTCGGACAGGGTTTACTCGATCTCCTACGAGCAGTACTTC. It is translated as CASSLHDCSDRVYSISYEQYF.

The CDR3: CASSFQDRGGRAFF. The CDR3, as DNA: TGTGCCAGCAGTTTCCAAGACAGGGGCGGGCGAGCTTTCTTT. The gene calls are TRBV27 and TRBJ1-1, with 8 bases aligning to TRBD1. Germline-derived CDR1 and CDR2 are MNHEY and SMNVEV (reference sequence). The CDR3 extends over 14 amino acids. V was pared by 3 bases and J by 10 bases, with 10 bases of the junction left unmatched.

The CDR3 loop is CASSRTGIRDEQYF. The CDR3 bases are TGTGCCAGCAGCCGAACAGGGATCCGGGACGAGCAGTACTTC. J is TRBJ2-7 and V is TRBV7-3; tentative D call: TRBD1 (6 bases). From germline, CDR1 is SGHTA and CDR2 FQGTGA. The CDR3 sequence is 14 residues long. Trimming took off 5 bases at V and 5 bases at J, with 16 bases between the two ends.

The chain carries TRBV6-5 and TRBJ2-5, with D perhaps TRBD1 (6 bases). Germline-derived CDR1 and CDR2 are MNHEY and SVGAGI. V lost 2 bases and J lost 1, with 8 bases in between. The CDR3 is 14 amino acids. In DNA form, the CDR3 reads TGTGCCAGCAGTTACCACAGGGCCCAAGAGACCCAGTACTTC. This encodes CASSYHRAQETQYF.

This sequence joins TRBV29-1 and TRBJ2-2; no clear D gene. The CDR3 runs 15 residues. Germline values: CDR1 SQVTM, CDR2 ANQGSEA. Trimming shortened V by 4 bases and J by 0 bases, and 12 bases separated the two germline ends. For the CDR3, the DNA is TGCAGCGTTGCGACTCTATACGCGAACACCGGGGAGCTGTTTTTT. Translation: CSVATLYANTGELFF.

This chain uses TRBV30 with TRBJ2-3; D not certain. There are 10 residues in the CDR3. CDR1 is GTSNPN and CDR2 is SVGIG in the germline V gene (reference sequence). With 1 base removed from V and 4 bases from J, the gap between germline ends came to 0 bases. The CDR3 reads CAWSADTQYF. CDR3 nucleotides: TGTGCCTGGAGTGCAGATACGCAGTATTTT.

This clone was seen just once. This sequence joins TRBV2 and TRBJ2-2; D possibly uses TRBD1 or TRBD2 (5 bases each). Germline V gene sequence: CDR1 SNHLY, CDR2 FYNNEI. The ends were cut back, 8 bases at V and 0 bases at J, with 7 bases in the middle. The CDR3 is made up of 13 amino acids. The CDR3 DNA reads TGTGCCAGCCTGGGGGCGAACACCGGGGAGCTGTTTTTT. It codes for CASLGANTGELFF.